This T cell receptor beta chain originates from a study of regulatory T cells in long-lasting Graves disease. Time point given: newly diagnosed GD, antithyroid drugs for less than 3 months. From PBMCs, RNA was extracted and then used to make the TCR library. The peripheral blood volume drawn was 8.5 to 9 milliliters, and it was collected into EDTA tubes. This clonotype was seen many times. The germline gives CDR1 MDHEN, CDR2 SYDVKM. Trimming stripped 3 bases from V and 6 bases from J, with 11 bases between. The CDR3 has 14 residues. Libraries of TCR beta came from iRepertoire HTBI primers plus Arm-PCR of CDR3 regions. TCRdb reanalysed the multiplex PCR reads using MiXCR and keeps one entry per CDR3 protein. Of fewer than 350,000 distinct CDR3 sequences in the sample, about 20% are singletons; the top ten hold about two fifths.

The receptor comes from a female donor with Graves disease. The gene calls are TRBV28 and TRBJ1-4, with D unclear. The sample here was peripheral blood mononuclear cells (PBMCs), taken at new diagnosis, from a patient treated with antithyroid drugs. As DNA, the CDR3 is TGTGCCAGCAGTTTCGCAGCCCCTGATGAAAAACTGTTTTTT. This gives the protein CASSFAAPDEKLFF.